This TCR beta chain is from a study of blood T cell repertoires in COVID-19. Study background: Sites across the United States, Italy and Spain contributed samples from acute and convalescent COVID-19.

Libraries were prepared by immunoSEQ multiplex PCR; TCRdb keeps only in-frame clonotypes and omits some of them. The data hold roughly 100,000 clones, with 80% to 90% observed a single time. Germline V gene data show CDR1 as SGHAT and CDR2 as FQNNGV. V shed 5 bases and J 4 bases; nucleotides not matched to a gene: 9. The CDR3 spans 16 residues. This receptor was taken from a man in his forties with active or convalescent COVID-19. The gene calls are TRBV11-2 and TRBJ2-1, with 9 bases that match TRBD1. The sample was peripheral blood. The CDR3 is CASSPAGTGTYNEQFF. The CDR3 DNA reads as TGTGCCAGCAGCCCAGCCGGGACAGGGACATACAATGAGCAGTTCTTC.